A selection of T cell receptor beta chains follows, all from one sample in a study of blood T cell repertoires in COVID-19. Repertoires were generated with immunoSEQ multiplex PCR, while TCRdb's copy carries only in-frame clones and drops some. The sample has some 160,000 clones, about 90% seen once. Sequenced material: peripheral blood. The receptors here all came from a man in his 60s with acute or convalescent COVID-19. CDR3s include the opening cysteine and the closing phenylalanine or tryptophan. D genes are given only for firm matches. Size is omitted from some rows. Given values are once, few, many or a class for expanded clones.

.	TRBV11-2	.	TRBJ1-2	TGTGCCAGCAGCCCTACACAGGGACTAGCCAACTATGGCTACACCTTC	CASSPTQGLANYGYTF
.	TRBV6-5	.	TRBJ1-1	TGTGCCAGCAGTCGGGGGGGCAGTAACACTGAAGCTTTCTTT	CASSRGGSNTEAFF
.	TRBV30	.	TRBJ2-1	TGTGCCTGGAGTGTAGCAAATGAGCAGTTCTTC	CAWSVANEQFF
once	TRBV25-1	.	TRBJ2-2	TGTGCCAGCGGGGGCCTTTGGAACACCGGGGAGCTGTTTTTT	CASGGLWNTGELFF
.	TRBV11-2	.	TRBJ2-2	TGTGCCAGCAGCCCCCGGGGGGCAGGGGGCGTCACCGGGGAGCTGTTTTTT	CASSPRGAGGVTGELFF
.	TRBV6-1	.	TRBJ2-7	TGTGCCAGCAGTGAAACTTTCGGAGCGCACCGGGCCTACGAGCAGTACTTC	CASSETFGAHRAYEQYF
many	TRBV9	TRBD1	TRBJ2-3	TGTGCCAGCAGCGTAGAACAGGGGGTCACAGATACGCAGTATTTT	CASSVEQGVTDTQYF
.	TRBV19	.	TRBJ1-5	TGTGCCAGTCGTCAGGGGTACCAGCCCCAGCATTTT	CASRQGYQPQHF
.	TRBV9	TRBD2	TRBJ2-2	TGTGCCAGCAGCGTAGGGGGAGCGGGGGCCAACACCGGGGAGCTGTTTTTT	CASSVGGAGANTGELFF
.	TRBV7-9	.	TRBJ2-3	TGTGCCAGCAGCCTTGGGACTGCCGGAGGAGATACGCAGTATTTT	CASSLGTAGGDTQYF
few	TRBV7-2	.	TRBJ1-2	TGTGCCAGCAGCCAGGGAACCTCTAACTATGGCTACACCTTC	CASSQGTSNYGYTF
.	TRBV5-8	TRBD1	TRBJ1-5	TGTGCCAGCAGCTTGGCACTGGGACAGGGTGGACGTAACCAGCCCCAGCATTTT	CASSLALGQGGRNQPQHF
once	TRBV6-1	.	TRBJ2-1	TGTGCCAGCAGTGAATTGGACAGCCCCCAGATGGAACAGTTCTTC	CASSELDSPQMEQFF
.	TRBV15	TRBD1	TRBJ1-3	TGTGCCACCAGCACCGAGGAGGGGGCGGGAAACACCATATATTTT	CATSTEEGAGNTIYF
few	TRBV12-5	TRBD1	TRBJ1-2	TGTGCTAGTGGAGGGGGCGCGGGCGGCTACACCTTC	CASGGGAGGYTF
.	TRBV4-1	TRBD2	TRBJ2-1	TGCGCCAGCAGCAGGCAAGGGTTGCGGGGGAACCCGAGCTCCTACAATGAGCAGTTCTTC	CASSRQGLRGNPSSYNEQFF
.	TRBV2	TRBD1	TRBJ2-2	TGTGCCAGCAGCTGGGACAGGCGAGCTACCGGGGAGCTGTTTTTT	CASSWDRRATGELFF
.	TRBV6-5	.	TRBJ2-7	TGTGCCAGCAGTATGTCTCAGGGGAAAAGGGAGCAGTACTTC	CASSMSQGKREQYF
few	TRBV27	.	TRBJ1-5	TGTGCCAGCAGACCGGACAGTCCCTATCAGCCCCAGCATTTT	CASRPDSPYQPQHF
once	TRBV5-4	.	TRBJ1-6	TGTGCCAGCAGCTTGTCCGGTTATTCACCCCTCCACTTT	CASSLSGYSPLHF
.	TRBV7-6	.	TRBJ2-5	TGTGCCAGCATCTCGAAGGAGGGGAGAGGGGAGACCCAGTACTTC	CASISKEGRGETQYF
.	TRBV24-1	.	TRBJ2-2	TGTGCCACCAACAGGGTTCCGGCCGGGGAGCTGTTTTTT	CATNRVPAGELFF
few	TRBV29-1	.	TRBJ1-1	TGCAGCGGTTCCCAGGGAGGTGAAGCTTTCTTT	CSGSQGGEAFF
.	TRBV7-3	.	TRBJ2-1	TGTGCCAGCAGCCGGGGGAGCCACAATGAGCAGTTCTTC	CASSRGSHNEQFF
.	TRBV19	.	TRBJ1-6	TGTGCCAGTATCCAGAATTCAATCCTGAATTCACCCCTCCACTTT	CASIQNSILNSPLHF